This T cell receptor (beta chain) originates from a study of Graves' ophthalmopathy and Graves' hyperthyroidism. Study results and limitations: Researchers report that a 13-signature model separated ophthalmopathy from stable hyperthyroidism, posting less than 90% sensitivity and roughly 81% specificity. With 70.59% sensitivity and about 72% specificity, the model predicted ophthalmopathy progression.

Having ophthalmopathy, the donors showed moderate-to-severe activity, CAS ≥3 and NOSPECS ≥4, with disease lasting under 3 months. Orbital computed tomography, thyroid ultrasound, TRAb, serum thyroxine and clinical symptoms formed the basis of diagnosis. As the template, RNA transcripts were used to amplify TCR beta CDR3 regions. Following a first-round RT-PCR that used HTBI primers, a second-round multiplex PCR was carried out. MiXCR, applied by TCRdb to the multiplex PCR reads, yields one record per CDR3 protein. The table records fewer than 600,000 distinct CDR3 sequences, roughly 14% of them present only once. The CDR3 has 13 amino acids. V lost 6 bases, J lost 7 bases, and 15 bases lay in between. CDR1 and CDR2 from the germline V gene are MNHEY and SVGAGI. This clonotype appeared many times. Its antigen is still unknown.

The chain has TRBV6-5 and TRBJ1-2; weak D call: TRBD1 (5 bases). Sequenced material: blood. This TCR came from a woman aged 30 to 39 with Graves' ophthalmopathy. CDR3 protein: CASSPGTSFGYTF. The CDR3 nucleotides read TGTGCCAGCAGCCCCGGGACGTCATTTGGCTACACCTTC.